The 7 T cell receptor beta chains in this list originate from one sample, sequenced in a study of glioma-infiltrating T cells. TCR alpha and beta CDR3 regions were amplified from RNA using iRepertoire nested multiplex PCR. Via MiXCR, TCRdb re-called the multiplex PCR reads, giving one row per CDR3 protein. The sample carries 150,000 or so distinct CDR3 sequences, approximately 40% recorded once. The source material was glioma tissue, nonneoplastic brain tissue, or PBMCs (not recorded which). These receptors were taken from a human donor with low-grade glioma or glioblastoma, undergoing nonglioma brain surgery, or in good health (not recorded which).

This clonotype was seen once. V usage is TRBV5-6 and J usage is TRBJ2-7; D may be TRBD2 (6 bases). Trimming removed 4 bases at V and 3 bases at J, with 17 bases between. CDR3 length: 15 amino acids. Germline CDR1 is SGHDT and CDR2 is YYEEEE. Here the CDR3 DNA reads TGTGCCAGCAGCAGATCCTCCGGGACTTACTACGAGCAGTACTTC. Protein product: CASSRSSGTYYEQYF.

In this sample, this clonotype turned up many times. This chain uses TRBV6-1 with TRBJ1-1, with D unresolved. CDR1 is MNHNS and CDR2 is SASEGT in the germline V gene. V was shortened by 5 bases and J by 4 bases, with 17 bases between the two germline ends. The CDR3 runs 15 residues. For the CDR3, the DNA is TGTGCCAGCAGTCTCGGAGGAGTTCTGTTCACTGAAGCTTTCTTT. Translation: CASSLGGVLFTEAFF.

The chain is built from TRBV20-1 and TRBJ2-5; 9 nucleotides agree with TRBD2. From germline, CDR1 is DFQATT and CDR2 SNEGSKA (reference sequence). The ends lost 3 bases at V and 5 bases at J; junction bases unmatched: 13. The CDR3 spans 16 residues. This CDR3 is CSASWGSGGLRETQYF. For the CDR3, the DNA is TGCAGTGCTAGCTGGGGTAGCGGGGGCCTCCGGGAGACCCAGTACTTC.

The genes are TRBV6-6 and TRBJ2-7; 11 nucleotides match TRBD2. Germline V CDR1 and CDR2: MNHNY, SVGAGI (reference sequence). This CDR3 is built from 15 residues. Trimming cost V 6 bases and J 1 base; bases outside gene matches: 5. DNA for the CDR3: TGTGCCAGCAGCTATGGGACTAGCGGTTCCTACGAGCAGTACTTC. It yields the protein CASSYGTSGSYEQYF.

The sample holds one count of this clonotype. V is TRBV5-5 and J is TRBJ1-2, with a weak D call TRBD1 (5 bases). Between the trimmed V and J ends, which lost 2 bases and 3 bases, there was a span of 11 bases. Germline V gene data show CDR1 as SGHKS and CDR2 as YYEKEE (reference sequence). The CDR3 is 14 residues long. The CDR3 sequence is CASSFDLGHYGYTF. CDR3 DNA: TGTGCCAGCAGCTTCGATCTGGGACACTATGGCTACACCTTC. The whole variable domain, filled in from reference TRBV5-5 and TRBJ1-2, reads DAGVTQSPTHLIKTRGQQVTLRCSPISGHKSVSWYQQVLGQGPQFIFQYYEKEERGRGNFPDRFSARQFPNYSSELNVNALLLGDSALYLCASSFDLGHYGYTFGSGTRLTVV.

This chain joins TRBV20-1 and TRBJ2-3; D uncertain. This CDR3 contains 14 residues. Trimming took 3 bases from V and 4 from J, leaving 14 bases between them. CDR1 DFQATT and CDR2 SNEGSKA come from the germline V gene (reference sequence). CDR3 amino acids: CSASWAVVADTQYF. In DNA form, the CDR3 reads TGCAGTGCTAGTTGGGCAGTAGTAGCAGATACGCAGTATTTT.

This clonotype occurred a few times. J is TRBJ2-1 and V is TRBV6-1, with D hard to call. Trimming removed 7 bases at V and 6 bases at J, with 19 bases between. Germline V gene data show CDR1 as MNHNS and CDR2 as SASEGT. The CDR3 is made up of 15 amino acids. The DNA for the CDR3 is TGTGCCAGCAAGGACGTGGAGCGCACTGGCAATGAGCAGTTCTTC. Translation gives CASKDVERTGNEQFF.